This T cell receptor beta chain derives from a study of OX40 agonist ivuxolimab in advanced cancers. V lost 4 bases to trimming and J lost 7 bases, with 13 bases between them. CDR3 length: 13 amino acids. Germline V gene sequence: CDR1 GTSNPN, CDR2 SVGIG (reference sequence). The table came from immunoSEQ multiplex PCR; TCRdb's copy has only in-frame clones and leaves some out. The sample has 50,000 to 65,000 clones, about nine tenths seen once. Sequencing was performed on CD4+ or CD8+ T cells sorted from blood, taken in a trial of the OX40 agonist ivuxolimab. The V and J genes are TRBV30 and TRBJ2-2; no definite D call. The source of this sequence is an adult with an advanced solid tumor such as melanoma, head and neck, liver or kidney cancer. This chain's CDR3 is CAWIGISVGELFF. In nucleotides, the CDR3 is TGTGCCTGGATTGGCATCAGCGTCGGGGAGCTGTTTTTT.